Included here is one T cell receptor beta chain sequence, with context. This CDR3 is built from 16 residues. CDR1 is DFQATT, CDR2 SNEGSKA, per germline (reference sequence). These data come from a study of T cells expressing NK-cell markers. TCRdb derives one entry per CDR3 protein from the 5' RACE reads, leaving out DNA. The table lists a few hundred thousand distinct CDR3 sequences. This chain joins TRBV20-1 and TRBJ2-1; TCRdb indicates TRBD2, and absent DNA this call remains unverified. The receptor's source is a man between 18 and 35 years old in good health. The sequenced material came from blood T cells: a sorted CD56 or NKG2C T cell subset, CD4+ or CD8+ T cells, or bulk PBMC T cells (not recorded which). CDR3 residues: CSAANVLAGVSNEQFF.